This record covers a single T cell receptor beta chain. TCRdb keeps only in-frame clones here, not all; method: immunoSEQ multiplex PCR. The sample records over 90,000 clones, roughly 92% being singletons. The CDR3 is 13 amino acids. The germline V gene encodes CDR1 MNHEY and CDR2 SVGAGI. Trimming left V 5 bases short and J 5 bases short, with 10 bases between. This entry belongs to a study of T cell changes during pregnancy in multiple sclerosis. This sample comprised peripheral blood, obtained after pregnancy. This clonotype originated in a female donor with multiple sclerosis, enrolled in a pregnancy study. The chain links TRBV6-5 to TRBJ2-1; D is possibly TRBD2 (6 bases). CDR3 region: CASSPSGDNEQFF. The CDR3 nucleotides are TGTGCCAGCAGTCCCTCGGGGGACAATGAGCAGTTCTTC.